The clone carrying this T cell receptor (beta chain) was recorded once. The table came from immunoSEQ multiplex PCR; TCRdb's copy has only in-frame clones and leaves some out. There are tens of thousands of clones in the sample; 85% to 90% occur only once, and roughly 0.82% lies in the top ten. This specimen comes from a study of T cell changes during pregnancy in multiple sclerosis. This CDR3 contains 14 residues. With 6 bases clipped from V and 4 bases from J, the junction kept 5 bases outside the gene matches. Per germline, CDR1 SGHNT and CDR2 YENEEA. This sequence was found in a female donor in good health, enrolled as a control in a pregnancy study. The chain uses TRBV11-3 and TRBJ2-2, with 7 bases matching TRBD1. The source material was peripheral blood, sampled in the first trimester of pregnancy. The CDR3 DNA reads as TGTGCCAGCAGTTCCTGGACAGGCACCGGGGAGCTGTTTTTT. Amino acid sequence: CASSSWTGTGELFF.